The T cell receptor (beta chain) under discussion was sequenced for a study of T cell repertoires in ileal Crohn's disease. Each sample's TCRB immunosequencing used around 470 nanograms of biopsy DNA. Libraries were prepared by immunoSEQ multiplex PCR; TCRdb keeps only in-frame clonotypes and omits some of them. The sample holds more than 9,500 clones, around 83% seen once. The CDR3 loop spans 15 amino acids. Germline V gives CDR1 LNHNV, CDR2 YYDKDF (reference sequence). The trim removed 4 bases at V and 4 bases at J, leaving 2 bases unmatched. Time point here: neoterminal ileum biopsy at postoperative endoscopy, about 6 months after surgery.

V is TRBV15 and J is TRBJ2-3; 13 nucleotides match TRBD2. Sequenced material: ileal tissue. This sequence originates from an adult with Crohn's disease. The CDR3 DNA follows: TGTGCCACCAGCAAAACTAGCGGGGGGGCAGATACGCAGTATTTT. Protein product: CATSKTSGGADTQYF. Combining the CDR3 with reference TRBV15 and TRBJ2-3 gives the whole variable domain DAMVIQNPRYQVTQFGKPVTLSCSQTLNHNVMYWYQQKSSQAPKLLFHYYDKDFNNEADTPDNFQSRRPNTSFCFLDIRSPGLGDTAMYLCATSKTSGGADTQYFGPGTRLTVL.